This T cell receptor beta chain was observed in a study of blood T cell repertoires in COVID-19. This clone was picked up a small number of times. Germline V gene lookup returns CDR1 SGHVS and CDR2 FQNEAQ. With 3 bases removed from V and 0 bases from J, the gap between germline ends came to 5 bases. The CDR3 is made up of 13 amino acids. Some clones are missing from TCRdb's copy, which holds only in-frame ones; the method was immunoSEQ multiplex PCR. The table lists 44,000 or so clones, less than 90% of them singletons. Sequencing used peripheral blood. V is TRBV7-8 and J is TRBJ1-1; no definite D call. The TCR comes from a human donor in a cohort sampled during active COVID-19. Here the CDR3 reads CASSFLLNTEAFF. The CDR3 region has the DNA TGTGCCAGCAGCTTTCTTTTGAACACTGAAGCTTTCTTT.